This T cell receptor beta chain is from a study of patients and donors after allogeneic stem cell transplantation. CDR1 is SGHVS, CDR2 FQNEAQ, per germline. The CDR3 contains 16 residues. The V gene lost 1 base and the J gene lost 5 bases, with 12 bases spanning the gap. This clonotype appeared a few times. From the RT-PCR reads, TCRdb called clonotypes with MiXCR, one entry per CDR3 protein. The top ten clones hold approximately 25% of a sample with tens of thousands of distinct CDR3 sequences, less than 30% of them seen once. The sequenced sample was blood, either unsorted or a sorted T cell fraction (not recorded which). The TCR originated in a human donor who was either an allogeneic HSCT recipient or a stem cell or donor lymphocyte infusion donor (not recorded which). It is not recorded whose cells these are; they may come from a transplant donor. The chain uses TRBV7-8 and TRBJ1-6, with D uncertain. CDR3 coding DNA: TGTGCCAGCAGCTTAGGGGGAGGCCCGAATAATTCACCCCTCCACTTT. Amino acids: CASSLGGGPNNSPLHF.